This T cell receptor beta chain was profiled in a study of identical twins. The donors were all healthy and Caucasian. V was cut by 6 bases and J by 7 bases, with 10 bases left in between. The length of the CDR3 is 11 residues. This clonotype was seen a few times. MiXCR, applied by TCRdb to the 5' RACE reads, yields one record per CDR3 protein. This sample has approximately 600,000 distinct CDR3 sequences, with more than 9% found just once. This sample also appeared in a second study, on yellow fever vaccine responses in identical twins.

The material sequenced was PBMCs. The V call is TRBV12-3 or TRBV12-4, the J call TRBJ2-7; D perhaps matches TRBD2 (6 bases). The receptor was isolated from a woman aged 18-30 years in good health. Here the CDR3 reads CASRTGREQYF. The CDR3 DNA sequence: TGTGCCAGCAGGACGGGGAGGGAGCAGTACTTC.